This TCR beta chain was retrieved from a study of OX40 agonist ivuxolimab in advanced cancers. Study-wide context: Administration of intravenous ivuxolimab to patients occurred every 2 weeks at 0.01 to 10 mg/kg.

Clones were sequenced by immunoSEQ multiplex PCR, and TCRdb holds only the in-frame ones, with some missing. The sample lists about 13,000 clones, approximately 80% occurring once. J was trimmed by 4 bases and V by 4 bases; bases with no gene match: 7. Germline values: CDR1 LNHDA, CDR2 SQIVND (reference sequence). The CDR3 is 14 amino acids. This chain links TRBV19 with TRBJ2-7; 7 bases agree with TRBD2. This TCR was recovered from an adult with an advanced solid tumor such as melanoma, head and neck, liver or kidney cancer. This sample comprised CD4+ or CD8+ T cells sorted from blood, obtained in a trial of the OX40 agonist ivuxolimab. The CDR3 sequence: CASSNAAGVYEQYF. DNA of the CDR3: TGTGCCAGTAGTAATGCGGCGGGAGTGTACGAGCAGTACTTC.